This T cell receptor beta chain derives from a study of T cell repertoires in cytomegalovirus infection. The wider study: Indications came from public TCR beta signatures; they pointed to CMV infection and to a matching HLA type.

V lost 8 bases to trimming and J lost 9 bases, with 11 bases between them. The CDR3 runs to 11 residues. MiXCR, run by TCRdb on the reads, gives a single entry per CDR3 protein. Altogether 500,000 to 600,000 distinct CDR3 sequences are present, approximately 15% being singletons, with the ten largest covering approximately 24%. Concerning this clonotype itself: A much larger clone lies a single base off, so this may be a read error.

Sequencing used CD8+ T cells from PBMCs. The source is a human donor in good health (CMV status not recorded). Some clones in this sample may be carry-over from other donors' samples. V usage is TRBV12-3 or TRBV12-4 and J usage is TRBJ2-1, with unresolved D. The CDR3 sequence: CASLHGTEQFF. The CDR3 region has the DNA TGTGCCAGCCTTCACGGTACTGAGCAGTTCTTC.